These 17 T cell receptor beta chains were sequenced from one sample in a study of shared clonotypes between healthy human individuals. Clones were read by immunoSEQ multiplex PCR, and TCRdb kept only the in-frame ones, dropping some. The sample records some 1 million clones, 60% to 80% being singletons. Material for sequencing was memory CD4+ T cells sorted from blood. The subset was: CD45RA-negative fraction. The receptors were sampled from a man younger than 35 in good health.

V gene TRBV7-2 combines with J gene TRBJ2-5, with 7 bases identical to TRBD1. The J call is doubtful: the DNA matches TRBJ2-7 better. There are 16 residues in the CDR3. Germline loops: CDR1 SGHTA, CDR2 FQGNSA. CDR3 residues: CASSLGPAGGSYEQYF. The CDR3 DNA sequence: TGTGCCAGCAGCTTAGGCCCGGCAGGGGGCTCCTACGAGCAGTACTTC.

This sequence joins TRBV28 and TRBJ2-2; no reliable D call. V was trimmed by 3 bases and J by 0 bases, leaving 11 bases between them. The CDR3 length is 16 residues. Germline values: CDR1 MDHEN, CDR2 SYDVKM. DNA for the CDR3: TGTGCCAGCAGTTTCACGTACAGAGCGAACACCGGGGAGCTGTTTTTT. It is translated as CASSFTYRANTGELFF.

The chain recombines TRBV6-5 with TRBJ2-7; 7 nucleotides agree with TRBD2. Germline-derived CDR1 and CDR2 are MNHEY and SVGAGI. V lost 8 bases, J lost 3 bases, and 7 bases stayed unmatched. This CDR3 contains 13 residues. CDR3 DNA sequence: TGTGCCAGCGTTGGGAGGGGCGGCTACGAGCAGTACTTC. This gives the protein CASVGRGGYEQYF.

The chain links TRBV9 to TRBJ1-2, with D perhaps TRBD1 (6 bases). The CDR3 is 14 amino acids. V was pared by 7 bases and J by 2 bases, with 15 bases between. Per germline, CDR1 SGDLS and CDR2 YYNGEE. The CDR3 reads CASQRGGKNYGYTF. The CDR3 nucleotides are TGTGCCAGCCAGCGGGGGGGCAAGAACTATGGCTACACCTTC.

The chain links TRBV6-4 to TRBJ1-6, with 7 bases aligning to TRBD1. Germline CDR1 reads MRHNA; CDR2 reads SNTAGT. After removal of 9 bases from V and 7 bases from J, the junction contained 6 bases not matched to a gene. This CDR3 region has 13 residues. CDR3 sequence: CASRTGENSPLHF. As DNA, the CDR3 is TGTGCCAGTAGGACAGGAGAAAATTCACCCCTCCACTTT.

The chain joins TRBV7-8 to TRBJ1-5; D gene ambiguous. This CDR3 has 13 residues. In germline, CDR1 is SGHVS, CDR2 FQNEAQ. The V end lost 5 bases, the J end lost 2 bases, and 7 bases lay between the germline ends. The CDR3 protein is CASSQWGNQPQHF. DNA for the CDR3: TGTGCCAGCAGCCAGTGGGGCAATCAGCCCCAGCATTTT.

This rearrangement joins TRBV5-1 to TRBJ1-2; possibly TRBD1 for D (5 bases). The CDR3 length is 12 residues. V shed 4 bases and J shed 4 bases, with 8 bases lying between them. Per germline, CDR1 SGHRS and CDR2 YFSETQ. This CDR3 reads CASSGQGYGYTF. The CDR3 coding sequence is TGCGCCAGCAGCGGGCAGGGCTATGGCTACACCTTC.

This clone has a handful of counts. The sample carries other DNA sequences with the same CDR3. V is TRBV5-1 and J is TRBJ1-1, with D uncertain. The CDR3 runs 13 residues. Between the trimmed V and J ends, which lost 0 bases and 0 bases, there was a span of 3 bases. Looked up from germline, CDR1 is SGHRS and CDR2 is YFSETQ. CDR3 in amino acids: CASSLVVNTEAFF. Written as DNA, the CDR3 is TGCGCCAGCAGCTTGGTGGTGAACACTGAAGCTTTCTTT.

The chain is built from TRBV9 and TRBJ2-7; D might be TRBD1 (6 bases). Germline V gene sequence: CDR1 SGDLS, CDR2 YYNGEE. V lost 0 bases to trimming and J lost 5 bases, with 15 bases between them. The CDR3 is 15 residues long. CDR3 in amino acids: CASSVVGAPRDEQYF. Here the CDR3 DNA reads TGTGCCAGCAGCGTAGTGGGGGCGCCCCGGGACGAGCAGTACTTC.

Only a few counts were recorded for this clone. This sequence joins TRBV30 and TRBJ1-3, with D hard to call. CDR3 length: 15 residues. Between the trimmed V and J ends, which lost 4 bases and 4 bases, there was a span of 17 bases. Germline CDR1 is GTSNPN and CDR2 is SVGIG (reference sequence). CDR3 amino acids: CAWTPSGRRGNTIYF. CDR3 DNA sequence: TGTGCCTGGACTCCATCCGGCAGGCGGGGAAACACCATATATTTT.

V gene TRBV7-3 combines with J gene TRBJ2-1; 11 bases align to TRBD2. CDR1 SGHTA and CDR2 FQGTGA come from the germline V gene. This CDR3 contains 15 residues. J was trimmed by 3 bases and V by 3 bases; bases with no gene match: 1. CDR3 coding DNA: TGTGCCAGCAGCTTGGGACTAGCGGTCTACAATGAGCAGTTCTTC. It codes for CASSLGLAVYNEQFF. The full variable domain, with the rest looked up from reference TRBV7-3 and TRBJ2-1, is GAGVSQTPSNKVTEKGKYVELRCDPISGHTALYWYRQSLGQGPEFLIYFQGTGAADDSGLPNDRFFAVRPEGSVSTLKIQRTERGDSAVYLCASSLGLAVYNEQFFGPGTRLTVL.

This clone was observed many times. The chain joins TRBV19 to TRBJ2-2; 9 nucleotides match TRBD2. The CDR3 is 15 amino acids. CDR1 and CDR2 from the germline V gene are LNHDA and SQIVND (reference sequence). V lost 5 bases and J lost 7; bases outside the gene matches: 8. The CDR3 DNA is TGTGCCAGTAGTCCGAGGGAACTAGCGGGCGGGGAGCTGTTTTTT. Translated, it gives CASSPRELAGGELFF.

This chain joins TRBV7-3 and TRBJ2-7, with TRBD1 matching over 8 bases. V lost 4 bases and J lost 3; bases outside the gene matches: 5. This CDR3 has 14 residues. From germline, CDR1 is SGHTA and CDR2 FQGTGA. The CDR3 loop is CASSYTTGVYEQYF. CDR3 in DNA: TGTGCCAGCAGCTACACGACAGGGGTCTACGAGCAGTACTTC.

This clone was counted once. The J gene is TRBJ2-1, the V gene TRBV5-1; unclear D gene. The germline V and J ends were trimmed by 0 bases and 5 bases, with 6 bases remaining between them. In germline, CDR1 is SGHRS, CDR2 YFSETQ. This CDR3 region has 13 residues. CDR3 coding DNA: TGCGCCAGCAGCTTGGAGGTTGACAATGAGCAGTTCTTC. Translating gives CASSLEVDNEQFF.

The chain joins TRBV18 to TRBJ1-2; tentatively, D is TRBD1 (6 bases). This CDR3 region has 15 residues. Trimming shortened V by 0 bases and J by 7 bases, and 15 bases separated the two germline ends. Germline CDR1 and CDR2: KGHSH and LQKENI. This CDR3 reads CASSPPPQGIGGYTF. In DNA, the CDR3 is TGTGCCAGCTCACCACCGCCGCAGGGGATAGGTGGCTACACCTTC.

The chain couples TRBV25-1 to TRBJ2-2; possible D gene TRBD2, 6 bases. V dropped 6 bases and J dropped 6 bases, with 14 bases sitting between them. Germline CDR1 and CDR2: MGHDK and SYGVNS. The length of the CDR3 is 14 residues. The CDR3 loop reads CASRGLRYPGELFF. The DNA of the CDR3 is TGTGCCAGCAGGGGACTCCGGTACCCCGGGGAGCTGTTTTTT.

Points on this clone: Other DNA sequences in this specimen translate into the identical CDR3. The CDR3 bases are TGTGCCATCAGAACAGGACAGAACACTGAAGCTTTCTTT. Translation gives CAIRTGQNTEAFF. The rearrangement joins TRBV10-3 to TRBJ1-1, with D possibly being TRBD1 (5 bases). V lost 6 bases, J lost 1 base, and 9 bases lay in between. This CDR3 contains 13 residues. Germline CDR1 reads ENHRY; CDR2 reads SYGVKD.